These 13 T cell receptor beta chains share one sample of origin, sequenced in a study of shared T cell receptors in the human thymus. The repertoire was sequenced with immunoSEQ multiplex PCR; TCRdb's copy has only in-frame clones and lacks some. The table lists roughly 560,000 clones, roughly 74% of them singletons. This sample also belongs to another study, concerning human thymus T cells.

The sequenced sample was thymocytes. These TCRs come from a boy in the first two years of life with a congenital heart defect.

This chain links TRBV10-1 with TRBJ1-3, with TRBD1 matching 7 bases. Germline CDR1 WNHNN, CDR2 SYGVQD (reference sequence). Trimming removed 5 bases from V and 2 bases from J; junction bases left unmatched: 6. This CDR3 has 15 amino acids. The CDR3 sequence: CASSLRQGPGNTIYF. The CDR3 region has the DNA TGCGCCAGCAGTCTCCGACAGGGACCTGGAAACACCATATATTTT.

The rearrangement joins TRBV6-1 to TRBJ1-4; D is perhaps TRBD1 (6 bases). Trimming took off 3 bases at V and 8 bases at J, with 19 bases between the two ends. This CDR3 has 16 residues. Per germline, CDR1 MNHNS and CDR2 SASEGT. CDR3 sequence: CASSDGGGRVSEKLFF. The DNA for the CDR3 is TGTGCCAGCAGTGACGGGGGGGGCAGGGTTAGCGAAAAACTGTTTTTT.

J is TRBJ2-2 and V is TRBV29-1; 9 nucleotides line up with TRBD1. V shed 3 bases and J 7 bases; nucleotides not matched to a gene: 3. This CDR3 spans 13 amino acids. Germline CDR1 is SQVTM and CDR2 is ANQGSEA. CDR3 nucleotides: TGCAGCGTTGAGGGACAGGGTAACGGGGAGCTGTTTTTT. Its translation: CSVEGQGNGELFF.

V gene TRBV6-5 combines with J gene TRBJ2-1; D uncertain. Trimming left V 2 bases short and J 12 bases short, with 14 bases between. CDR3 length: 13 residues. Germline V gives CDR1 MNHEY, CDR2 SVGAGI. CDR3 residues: CASSYSRRRVQFF. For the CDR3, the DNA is TGTGCCAGCAGTTACAGTAGGCGGCGAGTGCAGTTCTTC.

CDR3 DNA: TGTGCCAGCAGTATGACCGGGACTAGCGGTTCGAACACCGGGGAGCTGTTTTTT. It encodes CASSMTGTSGSNTGELFF. The chain couples TRBV27 to TRBJ2-2, with 11 bases lining up with TRBD2. Germline loops: CDR1 MNHEY, CDR2 SMNVEV (reference sequence). V gave up 5 bases and J gave up 0 bases; unmatched junction bases: 8. The CDR3 runs 18 residues.

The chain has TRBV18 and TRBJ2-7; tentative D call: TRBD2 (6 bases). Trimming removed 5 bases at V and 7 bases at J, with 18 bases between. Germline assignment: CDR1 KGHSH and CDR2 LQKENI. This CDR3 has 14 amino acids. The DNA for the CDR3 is TGTGCCAGCTCAGTGGCGGGATCCCCTCGAGAGCAGTACTTC. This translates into CASSVAGSPREQYF. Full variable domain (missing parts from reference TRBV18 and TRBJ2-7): NAGVMQNPRHLVRRRGQEARLRCSPMKGHSHVYWYRQLPEEGLKFMVYLQKENIIDESGMPKERFSAEFPKEGPSILRIQQVVRGDSAAYFCASSVAGSPREQYFGPGTRLTVT.

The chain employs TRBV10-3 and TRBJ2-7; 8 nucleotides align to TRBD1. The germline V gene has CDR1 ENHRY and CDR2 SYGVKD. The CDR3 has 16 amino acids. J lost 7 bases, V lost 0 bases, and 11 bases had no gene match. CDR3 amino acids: CAISESGDRRSREQYF. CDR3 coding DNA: TGTGCCATCAGTGAGTCGGGGGACAGGAGGAGTCGAGAGCAGTACTTC.

CDR3 sequence: CASRDRFFYGYTF. CDR3 coding DNA: TGTGCCAGCAGGGACAGGTTCTTCTATGGCTACACCTTC. The chain combines TRBV6-5 with TRBJ1-2; TRBD1 matches 7 bases. The CDR3 is 13 residues long. V lost 6 bases and J lost 4; bases outside the gene matches: 5. CDR1 MNHEY and CDR2 SVGAGI come from the germline V gene.

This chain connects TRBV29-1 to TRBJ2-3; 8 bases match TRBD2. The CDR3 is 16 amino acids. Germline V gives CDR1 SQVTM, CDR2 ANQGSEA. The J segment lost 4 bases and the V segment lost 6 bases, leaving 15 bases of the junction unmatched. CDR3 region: CSVPRLQRENADTQYF. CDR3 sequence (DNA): TGCAGCGTCCCCAGGCTCCAGCGGGAGAACGCAGATACGCAGTATTTT.

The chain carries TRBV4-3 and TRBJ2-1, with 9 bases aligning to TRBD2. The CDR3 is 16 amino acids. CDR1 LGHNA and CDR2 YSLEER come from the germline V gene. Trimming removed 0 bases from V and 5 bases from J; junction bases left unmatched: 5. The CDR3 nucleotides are TGCGCCAGCAGCCAAGAAGCTAGCGGGGTAGACAATGAGCAGTTCTTC. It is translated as CASSQEASGVDNEQFF.

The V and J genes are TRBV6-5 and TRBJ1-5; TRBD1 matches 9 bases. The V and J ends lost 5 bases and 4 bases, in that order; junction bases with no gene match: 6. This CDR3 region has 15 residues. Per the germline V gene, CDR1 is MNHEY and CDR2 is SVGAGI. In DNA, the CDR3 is TGTGCCAGCAGTCCCACCGGGACAGGGAATCAGCCCCAGCATTTT. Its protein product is CASSPTGTGNQPQHF.

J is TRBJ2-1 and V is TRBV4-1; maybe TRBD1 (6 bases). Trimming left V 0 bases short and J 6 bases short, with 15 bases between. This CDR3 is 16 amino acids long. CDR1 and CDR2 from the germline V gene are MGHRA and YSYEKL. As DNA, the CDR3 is TGCGCCAGCAGCCAAGATCGCAGGGGCCTCACCAATGAGCAGTTCTTC. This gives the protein CASSQDRRGLTNEQFF.

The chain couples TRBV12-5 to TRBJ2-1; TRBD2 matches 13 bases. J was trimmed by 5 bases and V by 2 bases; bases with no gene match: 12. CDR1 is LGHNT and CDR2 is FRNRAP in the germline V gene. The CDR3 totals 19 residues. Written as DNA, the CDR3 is TGTGCTAGTGGTTTGACGCGGGGGACTAGCGGGGCCAGGGACAATGAGCAGTTCTTC. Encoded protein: CASGLTRGTSGARDNEQFF.